The 19 T cell receptor beta chains given below trace back to one sample, sequenced in a study of blood T cell repertoires in COVID-19. Only in-frame clones appear in the TCRdb table, and some are missing; sequencing was by immunoSEQ multiplex PCR. Altogether some 120,000 clones are present, more than 90% being singletons, with the ten largest covering 3% to 4%. Material for sequencing was peripheral blood. The receptors come from a man aged 50 to 60 with active COVID-19.

This chain uses TRBV5-1 with TRBJ2-7, with 9 bases aligning to TRBD2. The V and J ends lost 0 bases and 6 bases, in that order; junction bases with no gene match: 4. Germline-derived CDR1 and CDR2 are SGHRS and YFSETQ. The CDR3 runs to 14 residues. The CDR3 region is CASSLVGLAAEQYF. CDR3 nucleotide sequence: TGCGCCAGCAGCTTGGTGGGACTAGCTGCCGAGCAGTACTTC.

V and J are TRBV5-1 and TRBJ2-1; a possible D gene is TRBD2 (7 bases). CDR3 length: 14 amino acids. Trimming took off 6 bases at V and 4 bases at J, with 14 bases between the two ends. CDR1 SGHRS and CDR2 YFSETQ come from the germline V gene. CDR3 region: CASNRAGEYNEQFF. As DNA, the CDR3 is TGCGCCAGCAACAGGGCGGGGGAATACAATGAGCAGTTCTTC.

This clone was found once. The chain combines TRBV5-1 with TRBJ1-1, with D maybe TRBD1 (6 bases). CDR1 and CDR2 from the germline V gene are SGHRS and YFSETQ. V lost 2 bases and J 9 bases, leaving 20 bases between the germline ends. This CDR3 region has 15 residues. CDR3 in amino acids: CASSLAVSDRAKAFF. In DNA form, the CDR3 reads TGCGCCAGCAGCTTAGCGGTATCGGACAGAGCCAAAGCTTTCTTT.

The gene calls are TRBV11-3 and TRBJ2-3, with 8 positions matching TRBD2. Per germline, CDR1 SGHNT and CDR2 YENEEA. This CDR3 comprises 16 residues. With V trimmed by 1 base and J by 3 bases, 6 bases remained unmatched. The CDR3 DNA reads as TGTGCCAGCAGCTTAGGGGGCGGGAGGACGACAGATACGCAGTATTTT. It specifies CASSLGGGRTTDTQYF.

Only one count was recorded for this clone. The chain carries TRBV11-2 and TRBJ1-1; TRBD1 might be the D (5 bases). This CDR3 spans 13 amino acids. The V end lost 5 bases, the J end lost 2 bases, and 9 bases lay between the germline ends. Per germline, CDR1 SGHAT and CDR2 FQNNGV. CDR3 in amino acids: CASSDTGNTEAFF. CDR3 in DNA: TGTGCCAGCAGCGATACAGGAAACACTGAAGCTTTCTTT.

This clone was counted a single time. The J gene is TRBJ1-6, the V gene TRBV7-9; the D gene is possibly TRBD1 (6 bases). The CDR3 is 14 amino acids. Germline assignment: CDR1 SEHNR and CDR2 FQNEAQ (reference sequence). The V end was cut by 3 bases, the J end by 7 bases, with 10 bases between. The CDR3 nucleotides read TGTGCCAGCAGCTTTTCAGGGGACAATTCACCCCTCCACTTT. This sequence encodes CASSFSGDNSPLHF.

The rearrangement joins TRBV11-3 to TRBJ2-1; perhaps TRBD1 as D (6 bases). The V end lost 3 bases, the J end lost 9 bases, and 18 bases lay between the germline ends. CDR1 SGHNT and CDR2 YENEEA come from the germline V gene. The length of the CDR3 is 15 residues. As DNA, the CDR3 is TGTGCCAGCAGCTTGTCCGGGACAAGCATGGGTGAGCAGTTCTTC. Residues: CASSLSGTSMGEQFF.

This clone appeared a single time. The CDR3 loop is CATSEGDQPQHF. The CDR3 nucleotides read TGTGCCACCAGTGAAGGGGATCAGCCCCAGCATTTT. The rearrangement joins TRBV24-1 to TRBJ1-5; tentatively, D is TRBD1 (5 bases). Germline V gene sequence: CDR1 KGHDR, CDR2 SFDVKD. V lost 4 bases, J lost 5 bases, and 5 bases lay in between. This CDR3 has 12 amino acids.

The V and J genes are TRBV2 and TRBJ1-2, with TRBD1 as a possible D gene (6 bases). Germline values: CDR1 SNHLY, CDR2 FYNNEI. V was cut by 0 bases and J by 3 bases, with 8 bases left in between. The length of the CDR3 is 14 residues. The CDR3 protein is CASSEAYRDYGYTF. Here the CDR3 DNA reads TGTGCCAGCAGTGAAGCATACAGGGACTATGGCTACACCTTC.

The rearrangement uses TRBV6-2 or TRBV6-3 and TRBJ1-1; D unclear. Germline V CDR1 and CDR2: MNHEY, SVGEGT. This CDR3 is built from 15 residues. V gave up 6 bases and J gave up 5 bases, with 19 bases separating them. The CDR3 loop reads CASSPLRLDSTEAFF. CDR3 in DNA: TGTGCCAGCAGCCCCCTCAGACTTGACTCTACTGAAGCTTTCTTT.

The chain employs TRBV5-4 and TRBJ2-7, with D tentatively TRBD2 (7 bases). V gave up 1 base and J gave up 3 bases, with 14 bases separating them. Germline CDR1 is SGHNT and CDR2 is YYREEE (reference sequence). CDR3 length: 15 residues. The CDR3 nucleotides are TGTGCCAGCAGCTTGTGGGGGGGCCATCACTACGAGCAGTACGTC. As protein: CASSLWGGHHYEQYV.

The rearrangement links TRBV11-3 to TRBJ2-3; the match to TRBD2 covers 11 bases. The germline V gene encodes CDR1 SGHNT and CDR2 YENEEA. The ends lost 5 bases at V and 0 bases at J; junction bases unmatched: 4. The length of the CDR3 is 16 residues. CDR3 residues: CASSPLAGGSTDTQYF. Here the CDR3 DNA reads TGTGCCAGCAGCCCTCTAGCGGGAGGCAGCACAGATACGCAGTATTTT.

This clone has more than one count but fewer than ten. At one boundary the junction diverges from the germline segment, which might be a read error. This chain links TRBV28 with TRBJ2-1; D might be TRBD2 (5 bases). CDR1 is MDHEN and CDR2 is SYDVKM in the germline V gene. CDR3 length: 13 amino acids. CDR3: CASSALTIGENLF. The DNA for the CDR3 is TGTGCCAGCAGTGCCTTAACTATCGGGGAAAATCTCTTC.

Only a few counts were recorded for this clone. The genes are TRBV2 and TRBJ1-3; D unresolved. Between the trimmed V and J ends, which lost 1 base and 2 bases, there was a span of 9 bases. The CDR3 extends over 15 amino acids. Germline loops: CDR1 SNHLY, CDR2 FYNNEI. The CDR3 sequence: CASSEGRTAGNTIYF. The CDR3 DNA is TGTGCCAGCAGTGAAGGGCGGACTGCTGGAAACACCATATATTTT.

The chain couples TRBV15 to TRBJ2-3; no reliable D call. The CDR3 has 12 residues. Germline V CDR1 and CDR2: LNHNV, YYDKDF (reference sequence). Trimming pared 1 base from V and 5 bases from J, leaving 4 bases between. The CDR3 loop reads CATSRGRDTQYF. In DNA, the CDR3 is TGTGCCACCAGCAGAGGGAGAGATACGCAGTATTTT.

The V and J genes are TRBV20-1 and TRBJ2-1; D remains unclear. The ends were cut back, 2 bases at V and 7 bases at J, with 6 bases in the middle. This CDR3 region has 11 residues. In germline, CDR1 is DFQATT, CDR2 SNEGSKA (reference sequence). The CDR3 loop reads CSARPLNEQFF. The CDR3 nucleotides read TGCAGTGCTAGACCCCTTAATGAGCAGTTCTTC.

This clone was picked up a small number of times. The chain carries TRBV6-5 and TRBJ2-2; 7 bases are shared with TRBD1. The junction had 8 bases not matched to a gene; V was cut back by 7 bases and J by 3 bases. The CDR3 has 15 amino acids. Germline V lookup: CDR1 MNHEY, CDR2 SVGAGI. Here the CDR3 DNA reads TGTGCCAGCAAAGCCGGGACAGAAGACACCGGGGAGCTGTTTTTT. It codes for CASKAGTEDTGELFF.

V usage is TRBV7-9 and J usage is TRBJ2-2; the match to TRBD1 covers 8 bases. The germline gives CDR1 SEHNR, CDR2 FQNEAQ (reference sequence). The CDR3 has 14 amino acids. The J segment lost 1 base and the V segment lost 9 bases, leaving 4 bases of the junction unmatched. DNA of the CDR3: TGTGCCAGAACAGGGGGAGTGAACACCGGGGAGCTGTTTTTT. Protein product: CARTGGVNTGELFF.

This clone was observed once. The chain joins TRBV5-6 to TRBJ1-2; perhaps TRBD1 as D (5 bases). Per germline, CDR1 SGHDT and CDR2 YYEEEE. V was pared by 3 bases and J by 6 bases, with 12 bases between. This CDR3 is built from 13 residues. CDR3 sequence: CASSSGTEDGYTF. The CDR3 DNA is TGTGCCAGCAGCTCGGGGACTGAGGATGGCTACACCTTC.